This TCR beta chain was captured by sequencing in a study of cytomegalovirus exposure and HLA in healthy donors. The CDR3 is made up of 16 amino acids. Trimming at V came to 5 bases and at J to 0 bases, leaving 4 bases not matched to a gene. The germline V gene encodes CDR1 SGHTA and CDR2 FQGNSA. This clone was observed once. The study ran its PCR with 60 Vbeta and 13 Jbeta primers. The data were produced by immunoSEQ multiplex PCR, yet TCRdb's version contains in-frame clones alone and is incomplete. The repertoire has about 140,000 clones, 80% of them found once; the top ten carry under 7.5%. The specimen was PBMCs. The TCR was taken from a middle-aged man in good health and CMV-seropositive. The chain has TRBV7-2 and TRBJ2-2; 9 bases are shared with TRBD1. The CDR3 coding sequence is TGTGCCAGCAGCCAATGGACAGGGGCGAACACCGGGGAGCTGTTTTTT. Translated, it gives CASSQWTGANTGELFF.